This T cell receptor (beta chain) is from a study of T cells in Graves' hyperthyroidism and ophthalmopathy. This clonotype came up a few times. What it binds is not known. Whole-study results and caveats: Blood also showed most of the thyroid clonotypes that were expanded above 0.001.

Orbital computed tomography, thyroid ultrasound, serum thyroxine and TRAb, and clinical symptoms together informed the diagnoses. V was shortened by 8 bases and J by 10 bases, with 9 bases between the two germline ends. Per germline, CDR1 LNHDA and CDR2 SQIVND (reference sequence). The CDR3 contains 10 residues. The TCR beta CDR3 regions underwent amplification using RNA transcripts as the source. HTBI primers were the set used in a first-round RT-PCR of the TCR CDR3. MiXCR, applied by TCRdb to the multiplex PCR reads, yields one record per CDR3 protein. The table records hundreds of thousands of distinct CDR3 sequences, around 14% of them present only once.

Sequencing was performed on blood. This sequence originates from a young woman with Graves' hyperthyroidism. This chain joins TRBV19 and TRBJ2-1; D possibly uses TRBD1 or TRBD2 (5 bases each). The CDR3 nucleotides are TGTGCCAGTGGGGACGGCGAGCAGTTCTTC. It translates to CASGDGEQFF.